The clone carrying this T cell receptor (beta chain) showed up just once. Its antigen is still unknown. This sample is drawn from a study of T cell responses to AZD1222 COVID-19 vaccine. Study-level background: Pooling of second doses given at about 4 or about 12 weeks was done.

General observations from the study: Donors were mostly white British, more females; clonal diversity possibly underestimated. Repertoire samples came only from after the peak T cell response.

Only in-frame clones appear in the TCRdb table, and some are missing; sequencing was by immunoSEQ multiplex PCR. The profile shows 120,000 to 150,000 clones, around 91% of them singletons. The CDR3 runs 15 residues. CDR1 and CDR2 from the germline V gene are GTSNPN and SVGIG (reference sequence). With 5 bases clipped from V and 4 bases from J, the junction kept 10 bases outside the gene matches. The source is an adult in good health. The source was peripheral blood, collected on day 0 of AZD1222 vaccination. The chain recombines TRBV30 with TRBJ1-2, with TRBD1 matching 10 bases. The CDR3 DNA is TGTGCCTGGCAACGCTCGGGACAGGGGTTCTATGGCTACACCTTC. Its translation is CAWQRSGQGFYGYTF.